Here is one T cell receptor (beta chain) with its context. Its matching antigen is unknown. The data stem from a study of T cell responses to AZD1222 COVID-19 vaccine. Libraries were prepared by immunoSEQ multiplex PCR; TCRdb keeps only in-frame clonotypes and omits some of them. Counted here are about 79,000 clones, roughly 94% occurring once; the ten biggest clones make up 6% to 8.5%. General observations from the study: Repertoire sampling occurred only after the peak T cell response.

Sample: peripheral blood, taken on day 0 of MenACWY control vaccination. This clonotype was sampled from an adult in good health.

CDR3 nucleotides: TGTGCCAGCAGTTTACAGGTTCTAGCGGGGAACACAGATACGCAGTATTTT. Translated, it gives CASSLQVLAGNTDTQYF. V and J are TRBV28 and TRBJ2-3; 9 bases line up with TRBD2. The CDR3 is made up of 17 amino acids. Germline assignment: CDR1 MDHEN and CDR2 SYDVKM. J lost 2 bases, V lost 2 bases, and 8 bases had no gene match.